This T cell receptor beta chain stems from a study of glioma-infiltrating T cells after dendritic cell vaccination. Study-wide findings and caveats: The cohort had few patients with full blood and tumor sets.

Clones were read by immunoSEQ multiplex PCR, and TCRdb kept only the in-frame ones, dropping some. The table includes about 90,000 clones, over 75% detected once. From germline, CDR1 is SGHTA and CDR2 FQGNSA. V lost 5 bases to trimming and J lost 13 bases, with 14 bases between them. The CDR3 has 11 residues. Blood PBMC samples: pre-vaccination, two weeks post third vaccination, and at tumor progression. Only one count was recorded for this clone. Its antigen is currently unknown. The rearrangement links TRBV7-2 to TRBJ2-5, with a tentative D call TRBD2 (5 bases). The source was blood, collected before dendritic cell vaccination. The origin of this receptor is a human donor with glioblastoma. Written as DNA, the CDR3 is TGTGCCAGCAGCCCAGACGGGGATGGGTACTTC. It codes for CASSPDGDGYF.